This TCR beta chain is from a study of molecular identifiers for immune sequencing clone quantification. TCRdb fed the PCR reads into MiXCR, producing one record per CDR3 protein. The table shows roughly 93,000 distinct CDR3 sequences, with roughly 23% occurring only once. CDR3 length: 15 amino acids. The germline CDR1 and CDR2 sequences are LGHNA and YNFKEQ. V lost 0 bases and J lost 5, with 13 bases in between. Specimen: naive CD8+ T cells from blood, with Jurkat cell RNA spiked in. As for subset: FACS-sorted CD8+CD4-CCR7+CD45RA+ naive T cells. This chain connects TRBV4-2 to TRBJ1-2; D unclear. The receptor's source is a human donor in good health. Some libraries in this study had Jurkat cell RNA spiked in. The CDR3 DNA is TGTGCCAGCAGCCAAGATTACGGACGGTTATATGGCTACACCTTC. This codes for CASSQDYGRLYGYTF.